This entry features one TCR beta chain sequence. PCR employed 60 Vbeta and 13 Jbeta primers. Here immunoSEQ multiplex PCR was the method, and the copy in TCRdb shows in-frame clones only, minus some. The repertoire has fewer than 130,000 clones, around 87% of them found once; the top ten carry 1.5% to 2%. This CDR3 region has 11 residues. V was cut by 0 bases and J by 5 bases, with 4 bases left in between. The germline V gene has CDR1 DFQATT and CDR2 SNEGSKA (reference sequence). The data are from a study of cytomegalovirus exposure and HLA in healthy donors. The sample consisted of PBMCs. The TCR sequence derives from a man in his forties in good health and CMV-seronegative. The chain couples TRBV20-1 to TRBJ1-2, with D hard to call. CDR3 in amino acids: CSAREQYGYTF. The CDR3 DNA follows: TGCAGTGCTAGAGAACAGTATGGCTACACCTTC.